This TCR beta chain was captured in a study of cytomegalovirus exposure and HLA in healthy donors. Study-level information: Unique TCRs numbering some 80 million, obtained from HLA-typed donors, made up an early data release. Falling in the Caucasian-associated ancestry cluster were approximately 84% of some 400 genotyped donors. The study's findings and limits: Indistinguishability led to the exclusion of some V segments, TRBV6-2 and TRBV6-3 included. A cluster of highly shared sequence variants was likely a sequencing artifact.

The primer mix had 60 Vbeta and 13 Jbeta primers. Sequencing used immunoSEQ multiplex PCR; TCRdb keeps in-frame clones, though not all of them. The sample holds 150,000 to 200,000 clones, about 75% seen once. This CDR3 is 15 amino acids long. V gave up 4 bases and J gave up 6 bases, with 16 bases separating them. Germline V gives CDR1 LNHDA, CDR2 SQIVND (reference sequence). Concerning this clone itself: What it recognizes is unknown.

This chain uses TRBV19 with TRBJ2-1; perhaps TRBD2 as D (5 bases). The receptor was derived from a woman aged 40 to 49 in good health and CMV-seropositive. Sequenced material: PBMCs. CDR3 in amino acids: CASSTLGVGPNEQFF. CDR3 DNA sequence: TGTGCCAGTAGTACCCTCGGGGTGGGCCCCAATGAGCAGTTCTTC.